This is a list of T cell receptor beta chains from one sample in a study of blood T cell repertoires in COVID-19. Repertoires were generated with immunoSEQ multiplex PCR, while TCRdb's copy carries only in-frame clones and drops some. The data contain more than 200,000 clones, about 86% of them singletons. The sequenced sample was peripheral blood. These receptors came from a man aged 25-40 years with active or convalescent COVID-19. The CDR3 runs from the conserved cysteine through the conserved F or W. The order of the fields is clone size, D gene, CDR3 length, J gene, V gene, CDR3 protein, CDR3 DNA. A D gene is named only where the DNA matches it firmly. Part of the rows lack a size; the others show once, few, many or a class for expanded clones.

size: -; D: -; length: 16; J: TRBJ2-1; V: TRBV7-9; CDR3: CASSLIAVLSYNEQFF; DNA: TGTGCCAGCAGCTTGATAGCGGTCTTATCCTACAATGAGCAGTTCTTC
size: once; D: -; length: 15; J: TRBJ2-3; V: TRBV7-2; CDR3: CASSLEGGRADTQYF; DNA: TGTGCCAGCAGCTTAGAGGGGGGGCGTGCAGATACGCAGTATTTT
size: -; D: -; length: 13; J: TRBJ1-5; V: TRBV5-7; CDR3: CASSPDKNQPQHF; DNA: TGTGCCAGCAGCCCGGACAAAAATCAGCCCCAGCATTTT
size: -; D: -; length: 16; J: TRBJ2-6; V: TRBV7-9; CDR3: CASSLSGGSRANVLTF; DNA: TGTGCCAGCAGCTTATCTGGGGGGTCCCGGGCCAACGTCCTGACTTTC
size: -; D: -; length: 15; J: TRBJ1-1; V: TRBV27; CDR3: CASRGGQSMNTEAFF; DNA: TGTGCCAGCAGGGGAGGACAAAGCATGAACACTGAAGCTTTCTTT
size: once; D: -; length: 16; J: TRBJ2-1; V: TRBV5-1; CDR3: CASSLGGGLSYNEQFF; DNA: TGCGCCAGCAGCTTGGGTGGGGGCCTCTCCTACAATGAGCAGTTCTTC
size: -; D: -; length: 13; J: TRBJ2-1; V: TRBV2; CDR3: CASSETDSYEQFF; DNA: TGTGCCAGCAGTGAAACGGACAGCTATGAGCAGTTCTTC
size: once; D: -; length: 13; J: TRBJ2-5; V: TRBV24-1; CDR3: CATRGPPQETQYF; DNA: TGTGCCACCAGGGGGCCACCCCAAGAGACCCAGTACTTC
size: -; D: TRBD2; length: 16; J: TRBJ2-2; V: TRBV7-2; CDR3: CASSPRLAGAHRELFF; DNA: TGTGCCAGCAGCCCCCGGCTAGCGGGGGCCCACCGGGAGCTGTTTTTT
size: -; D: TRBD1; length: 14; J: TRBJ2-5; V: TRBV11-2; CDR3: CASSLTRGRETQYF; DNA: TGTGCCAGCAGCCTAACCAGGGGGCGAGAGACCCAGTACTTC
size: -; D: TRBD2; length: 15; J: TRBJ2-3; V: TRBV7-3; CDR3: CASSLISGVTDTQYF; DNA: TGTGCCAGCAGCTTGATTAGCGGGGTGACAGATACGCAGTATTTT
size: -; D: TRBD1; length: 15; J: TRBJ2-5; V: TRBV7-9; CDR3: CASSSTGGISETQYF; DNA: TGTGCCAGCAGCTCGACAGGGGGCATTTCAGAGACCCAGTACTTC
size: -; D: -; length: 14; J: TRBJ1-1; V: TRBV3-1/TRBV3-2; CDR3: CASSQGPGNTEAFF; DNA: TGTGCCAGCAGCCAAGGTCCAGGAAACACTGAAGCTTTCTTT
size: -; D: -; length: 13; J: TRBJ1-1; V: TRBV7-3; CDR3: CASSYYRNTEAFF; DNA: TGTGCCAGCAGCTATTACAGAAACACTGAAGCTTTCTTT
size: few; D: TRBD1; length: 13; J: TRBJ1-2; V: TRBV29-1; CDR3: CSVGGQEEGGYTF; DNA: TGCAGCGTGGGAGGACAGGAGGAGGGTGGCTACACCTTC
size: -; D: TRBD1; length: 19; J: TRBJ1-5; V: TRBV4-1; CDR3: CASSHYPPQGATGNQPQHF; DNA: TGCGCCAGCAGCCATTACCCCCCACAGGGGGCTACTGGCAATCAGCCCCAGCATTTT
size: -; D: TRBD1; length: 15; J: TRBJ1-5; V: TRBV6-6; CDR3: CASSSGQGAGQPQHF; DNA: TGTGCCAGCAGTTCGGGACAGGGGGCAGGTCAGCCCCAGCATTTT
size: -; D: -; length: 13; J: TRBJ2-1; V: TRBV19; CDR3: CASSILDRNEQFF; DNA: TGTGCCAGTAGTATTCTAGACAGGAATGAGCAGTTCTTC
size: -; D: -; length: 16; J: TRBJ2-3; V: TRBV5-1; CDR3: CASSLTLQVTTDTQYF; DNA: TGCGCCAGCAGCCTGACCTTACAGGTGACCACAGATACGCAGTATTTT
size: -; D: -; length: 15; J: TRBJ1-5; V: TRBV15; CDR3: CATSRVRGLAQPQHF; DNA: TGTGCCACCAGCAGAGTGCGGGGGCTGGCTCAGCCCCAGCATTTT
size: few; D: TRBD2; length: 13; J: TRBJ2-7; V: TRBV7-2; CDR3: CASSISGGDEQYF; DNA: TGTGCCAGCAGCATTAGCGGGGGGGACGAGCAGTACTTC
size: -; D: TRBD1; length: 16; J: TRBJ2-5; V: TRBV15; CDR3: CATSRAGTGGQETQYF; DNA: TGTGCCACCAGCAGAGCCGGGACAGGGGGGCAAGAGACCCAGTACTTC
size: -; D: TRBD1; length: 15; J: TRBJ2-7; V: TRBV19; CDR3: CASSPDREGLYEQYF; DNA: TGTGCCAGTAGCCCTGACAGGGAAGGGCTCTACGAGCAGTACTTC
size: few; D: -; length: 19; J: TRBJ2-3; V: TRBV6-1; CDR3: CASSAPGPSPGASTDTQYF; DNA: TGTGCCAGCAGTGCACCCGGCCCCTCACCAGGGGCTAGCACAGATACGCAGTATTTT
size: -; D: TRBD2; length: 15; J: TRBJ2-3; V: TRBV10-1; CDR3: CASSVAGGPRDTQYF; DNA: TGCGCCAGCAGTGTGGCGGGGGGACCTCGGGATACGCAGTATTTT
size: -; D: TRBD1; length: 14; J: TRBJ1-2; V: TRBV11-1; CDR3: CASSPRDREDGYTF; DNA: TGTGCCAGCAGCCCCCGGGACAGGGAGGATGGCTACACCTTC
size: -; D: -; length: 11; J: TRBJ1-1; V: TRBV30; CDR3: CAWSVSTEAFF; DNA: TGTGCCTGGAGTGTGAGCACTGAAGCTTTCTTT
size: -; D: TRBD1; length: 14; J: TRBJ2-7; V: TRBV27; CDR3: CASAVQGVSYEQYF; DNA: TGTGCCAGCGCTGTACAGGGGGTGAGCTACGAGCAGTACTTC
size: -; D: -; length: 12; J: TRBJ2-7; V: TRBV10-3; CDR3: CAISDRNYEQYF; DNA: TGTGCCATCAGTGACAGGAACTACGAGCAGTACTTC
size: few; D: -; length: 14; J: TRBJ1-1; V: TRBV5-1; CDR3: CASSLQGMNTEAFF; DNA: TGCGCCAGCAGCTTACAGGGAATGAACACTGAAGCTTTCTTT
size: once; D: -; length: 15; J: TRBJ1-2; V: TRBV6-6; CDR3: CASSYTATGIYGYTF; DNA: TGTGCCAGCAGTTACACCGCAACAGGGATATATGGCTACACCTTC
size: -; D: TRBD1; length: 15; J: TRBJ2-5; V: TRBV10-3; CDR3: CAIARGTGVGETQYF; DNA: TGTGCCATCGCTCGTGGGACAGGGGTAGGAGAGACCCAGTACTTC
size: -; D: TRBD1; length: 17; J: TRBJ2-1; V: TRBV4-2; CDR3: CASSQDRDRGLHNEQFF; DNA: TGTGCCAGCAGCCAAGATAGGGACAGGGGGCTTCACAATGAGCAGTTCTTC
size: -; D: -; length: 15; J: TRBJ1-4; V: TRBV18; CDR3: CASSSRGEINEKLFF; DNA: TGTGCCAGCTCATCGCGGGGGGAGATTAATGAAAAACTGTTTTTT
size: -; D: TRBD1; length: 15; J: TRBJ2-7; V: TRBV7-9; CDR3: CASSSGTENSYEQYF; DNA: TGTGCCAGCAGCTCAGGGACAGAGAATTCCTACGAGCAGTACTTC
size: -; D: TRBD1; length: 14; J: TRBJ1-2; V: TRBV6-5; CDR3: CASIRDRANYGYTF; DNA: TGTGCCAGCATAAGGGACAGGGCAAACTATGGCTACACCTTC
size: -; D: -; length: 12; J: TRBJ1-1; V: TRBV27; CDR3: CASRRLGSEAFF; DNA: TGTGCCAGCAGGAGACTCGGCTCTGAAGCTTTCTTT
size: -; D: -; length: 13; J: TRBJ2-1; V: TRBV6-4; CDR3: CASSHGTQDRQFF; DNA: TGTGCCAGCAGCCACGGGACACAGGACCGGCAGTTCTTC
size: few; D: TRBD1; length: 15; J: TRBJ1-1; V: TRBV2; CDR3: CASSEEDRGDTEAFF; DNA: TGTGCCAGCAGTGAAGAGGACAGGGGCGACACTGAAGCTTTCTTT
size: -; D: -; length: 11; J: TRBJ2-3; V: TRBV10-3; CDR3: CAIRGRDTQYF; DNA: TGTGCCATCAGGGGGAGAGATACGCAGTATTTT
size: -; D: TRBD1; length: 15; J: TRBJ2-5; V: TRBV11-3; CDR3: CASSFGGQGRETQYF; DNA: TGTGCCAGCAGCTTTGGGGGACAGGGGAGAGAGACCCAGTACTTC
size: -; D: TRBD1; length: 13; J: TRBJ2-5; V: TRBV7-2; CDR3: CASSYGQGETQYF; DNA: TGTGCCAGCAGCTACGGACAGGGAGAGACCCAGTACTTC
size: -; D: -; length: 13; J: TRBJ2-4; V: TRBV5-4; CDR3: CASSQGGVGIQYF; DNA: TGTGCCAGCAGCCAAGGGGGGGTGGGCATTCAGTACTTC
size: -; D: TRBD1; length: 16; J: TRBJ1-6; V: TRBV5-1; CDR3: CASSPGGTESNSPLHF; DNA: TGCGCCAGCAGCCCTGGTGGGACAGAAAGTAATTCACCCCTCCACTTT
size: once; D: -; length: 15; J: TRBJ2-2; V: TRBV18; CDR3: CASSPGDKNTGELFF; DNA: TGTGCCAGCTCACCAGGGGACAAAAACACCGGGGAGCTGTTTTTT
size: -; D: -; length: 14; J: TRBJ2-1; V: TRBV27; CDR3: CASSRAPSYNEQFF; DNA: TGTGCCAGCAGCAGGGCTCCTTCCTACAATGAGCAGTTCTTC
size: few; D: -; length: 14; J: TRBJ1-6; V: TRBV19; CDR3: CASRDFSSNSPLHF; DNA: TGTGCCAGCCGGGACTTTTCCTCTAATTCACCCCTCCACTTT
size: -; D: -; length: 14; J: TRBJ1-2; V: TRBV4-3; CDR3: CASSQLTENYGYTF; DNA: TGCGCCAGCAGCCAGTTGACTGAGAACTATGGCTACACCTTC
size: -; D: -; length: 12; J: TRBJ2-7; V: TRBV12-3/TRBV12-4; CDR3: CASSPGSYEQYF; DNA: TGTGCCAGCAGCCCAGGGTCCTACGAGCAGTACTTC
size: -; D: -; length: 12; J: TRBJ1-2; V: TRBV29-1; CDR3: CSVDSSGYGYTF; DNA: TGCAGCGTTGATTCATCAGGCTATGGCTACACCTTC
size: few; D: -; length: 15; J: TRBJ1-6; V: TRBV27; CDR3: CASSLVLVGGSPLHF; DNA: TGTGCCAGCAGTTTAGTCTTGGTCGGCGGTTCACCCCTCCACTTT
size: -; D: TRBD2; length: 14; J: TRBJ2-1; V: TRBV10-3; CDR3: CAIRTAGGPGEQFF; DNA: TGTGCCATCCGGACTGCGGGGGGGCCGGGTGAGCAGTTCTTC
size: many; D: TRBD1; length: 14; J: TRBJ1-2; V: TRBV5-1; CDR3: CASSGTGELYGYTF; DNA: TGCGCCAGCAGCGGAACAGGGGAACTCTATGGCTACACCTTC
size: -; D: -; length: 16; J: TRBJ2-2; V: TRBV19; CDR3: CASSKNRWSEPGELFF; DNA: TGTGCCAGTAGTAAGAACAGATGGTCGGAACCCGGGGAGCTGTTTTTT
size: -; D: TRBD1; length: 15; J: TRBJ2-1; V: TRBV9; CDR3: CASSGRTGRHGEQFF; DNA: TGTGCCAGCAGCGGACGGACAGGGCGGCATGGTGAGCAGTTCTTC